A single sample gave rise to the 14 T cell receptor beta chains below, sequenced in a study of cytomegalovirus exposure and HLA in healthy donors. PCR was performed using 60 Vbeta and 13 Jbeta primers. The data were produced by immunoSEQ multiplex PCR, yet TCRdb's version contains in-frame clones alone and is incomplete. The table includes about 230,000 clones, about 89% detected once. The material sequenced was PBMCs. These receptors all stem from a young woman in good health and CMV-seronegative.

This clone was detected only once. The chain combines TRBV29-1 with TRBJ1-2, with a tentative D call TRBD1 (5 bases). Germline CDR1 SQVTM, CDR2 ANQGSEA. The CDR3 runs to 12 residues. V lost 4 bases and J lost 3, with 9 bases in between. This chain's CDR3 is CSVVRVDYGYTF. The DNA of the CDR3 is TGCAGCGTTGTCAGGGTAGACTATGGCTACACCTTC.

The chain combines TRBV6-6 with TRBJ1-1; TRBD1 matches at 9 bases. Germline V gene lookup returns CDR1 MNHNY and CDR2 SVGAGI (reference sequence). There are 15 residues in the CDR3. V gave up 9 bases and J gave up 0 bases; unmatched junction bases: 8. The DNA for the CDR3 is TGTGCCAGTACGGACAGGGGACGAATGAACACTGAAGCTTTCTTT. It encodes CASTDRGRMNTEAFF.

The chain recombines TRBV6-5 with TRBJ2-3, with 11 positions matching TRBD2. The germline V gene encodes CDR1 MNHEY and CDR2 SVGAGI. The junction had 2 bases not matched to a gene; V was cut back by 6 bases and J by 3 bases. The CDR3 contains 14 residues. The CDR3 loop is CASRRLAGTDTQYF. The CDR3 DNA follows: TGTGCCAGCAGACGACTAGCGGGAACAGATACGCAGTATTTT.

J is TRBJ2-2 and V is TRBV27; 8 bases match TRBD1. The germline V gene has CDR1 MNHEY and CDR2 SMNVEV (reference sequence). This CDR3 is 17 amino acids long. V dropped 7 bases and J dropped 4; count of bases not matched to a gene: 14. The CDR3 spells CASTPDRGASPTGELFF. CDR3 sequence (DNA): TGTGCCAGCACCCCCGACAGGGGAGCATCACCCACCGGGGAGCTGTTTTTT.

This clone was recorded only once. This chain joins TRBV9 and TRBJ2-1; TRBD2 might be the D (7 bases). The CDR3 loop spans 16 amino acids. Trimming pared 6 bases from V and 8 bases from J, leaving 24 bases between. Per germline, CDR1 SGDLS and CDR2 YYNGEE. CDR3 sequence reads: CASTPLGGPNSDEQFF. The CDR3 DNA follows: TGTGCCAGCACCCCGTTGGGGGGGCCTAATAGCGATGAGCAGTTCTTC.

The gene calls are TRBV10-3 and TRBJ2-3; TRBD2 agrees at 9 bases. The V gene's germline CDR1 is ENHRY and CDR2 SYGVKD. The CDR3 runs 14 residues. V shed 0 bases, J shed 12 bases, and the junction held 7 bases outside the gene matches. The DNA of the CDR3 is TGTGCCATCAGTGAGTCGATGGAGCGGGGGGCCCAGTATTTT. Protein: CAISESMERGAQYF.

The chain employs TRBV9 and TRBJ2-3, with 11 bases fitting TRBD2. V lost 1 base to trimming and J lost 1 base; unmatched junction nucleotides: 2. There are 16 residues in the CDR3. Germline assignment: CDR1 SGDLS and CDR2 YYNGEE. The CDR3 nucleotides are TGTGCCAGCAGCGTACTAGCGGGGGGACGCACAGATACGCAGTATTTT. It codes for CASSVLAGGRTDTQYF.

The V call is TRBV29-1, the J call TRBJ1-2; 10 positions agree with TRBD1. Germline loops: CDR1 SQVTM, CDR2 ANQGSEA. With 6 bases clipped from V and 7 bases from J, the junction kept 5 bases outside the gene matches. The CDR3 consists of 12 residues. Here the CDR3 reads CSVETGGSGYTF. The CDR3 DNA reads as TGCAGCGTCGAGACAGGGGGCAGTGGCTACACCTTC.

The chain employs TRBV5-1 and TRBJ2-1; 11 bases match TRBD2. The CDR3 sequence is 15 residues long. Looked up from germline, CDR1 is SGHRS and CDR2 is YFSETQ. V shed 5 bases and J 2 bases; nucleotides not matched to a gene: 3. The DNA of the CDR3 is TGCGCCAGCAGACTAGCGGGAGAGCCCTACAATGAGCAGTTCTTC. Its protein is CASRLAGEPYNEQFF.

In DNA form, the CDR3 reads TGTGCCAGCAGCCGATATAGCGGGGGGCTCTCCTACGAGCAGTACTTC. As protein: CASSRYSGGLSYEQYF. This rearrangement joins TRBV27 to TRBJ2-7; 10 bases fit TRBD2. The CDR3 is made up of 16 amino acids. V gave up 6 bases and J gave up 0 bases; unmatched junction bases: 8. The germline gives CDR1 MNHEY, CDR2 SMNVEV (reference sequence).

CDR3 residues: CASSDTSGTSHTDTQYF. In nucleotides, the CDR3 is TGTGCCAGCAGTGACACCTCCGGGACTAGCCACACAGATACGCAGTATTTT. The V call is TRBV6-1, the J call TRBJ2-3; 9 bases match TRBD2. The ends lost 3 bases at V and 2 bases at J; junction bases unmatched: 9. This CDR3 has 17 residues. CDR1 is MNHNS, CDR2 SASEGT, per germline.

V and J are TRBV7-8 and TRBJ1-2, with D perhaps matching TRBD1 (6 bases). The CDR3 sequence is 14 residues long. CDR1 SGHVS and CDR2 FQNEAQ come from the germline V gene. Trimming shortened V by 2 bases and J by 7 bases, and 14 bases separated the two germline ends. CDR3 nucleotides: TGTGCCAGCAGCTTAAAGGTCACAGGGACTGGCTACACCTTC. Amino acids: CASSLKVTGTGYTF. Together with reference TRBV7-8 and TRBJ1-2, the CDR3 gives the full variable domain: GAGVSQSPRYKVAKRGQDVALRCDPISGHVSLFWYQQALGQGPEFLTYFQNEAQLDKSGLPSDRFFAERPEGSVSTLKIQRTQQEDSAVYLCASSLKVTGTGYTFGSGTRLTVV.

This sequence joins TRBV6-1 and TRBJ1-4; 7 nucleotides line up with TRBD1. The germline CDR1 and CDR2 sequences are MNHNS and SASEGT. Germline trimming cut 0 bases from V and 8 bases from J; bases unmatched to any gene: 12. This CDR3 is built from 17 residues. CDR3 amino acids: CASSEALRGRAREKLFF. CDR3 nucleotides: TGTGCCAGCAGTGAAGCGCTGAGGGGGCGAGCTCGCGAAAAACTGTTTTTT.

V and J are TRBV6-5 and TRBJ2-5; 9 bases map to TRBD2. The trim removed 6 bases at V and 2 bases at J, leaving 4 bases unmatched. CDR1 and CDR2 (germline): MNHEY, SVGAGI. This CDR3 has 14 amino acids. The CDR3 loop is CASRSGGLQETQYF. CDR3 in DNA: TGTGCCAGCAGGAGCGGGGGGTTACAAGAGACCCAGTACTTC.